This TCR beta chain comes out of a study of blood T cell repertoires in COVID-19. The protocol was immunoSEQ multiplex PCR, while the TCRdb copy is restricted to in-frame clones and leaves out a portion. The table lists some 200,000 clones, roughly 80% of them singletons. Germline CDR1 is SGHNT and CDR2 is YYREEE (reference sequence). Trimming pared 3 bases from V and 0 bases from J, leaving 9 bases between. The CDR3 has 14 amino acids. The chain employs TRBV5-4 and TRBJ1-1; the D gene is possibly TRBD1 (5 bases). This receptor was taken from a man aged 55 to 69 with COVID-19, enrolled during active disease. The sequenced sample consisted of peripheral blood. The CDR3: CASSSRQMNTEAFF. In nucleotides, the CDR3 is TGTGCCAGCAGCTCAAGACAGATGAACACTGAAGCTTTCTTT.